This note documents a single TCR beta chain sequence. This entry belongs to a study of blood T cell repertoires in COVID-19. Across the study: Acute-phase and convalescent COVID-19 samples originated in the United States, Italy and Spain. PBMCs, B-cell-depleted T cells, or T cells were the source of the cDNA or gDNA that made up the material.

Germline values: CDR1 MDHEN, CDR2 SYDVKM. V shed 7 bases and J shed 8 bases, with 17 bases lying between them. CDR3 length: 14 residues. Per the study methods: Amplification of reference gene primers was used by the study to estimate nucleated cell counts. The repertoire was sequenced with immunoSEQ multiplex PCR; TCRdb's copy has only in-frame clones and lacks some. V, J and clone size are those of that table, while D and trimming were read from the DNA. The repertoire consists of about 130,000 clones, with approximately 90% occurring once and the leading ten covering 10% to 13%. Sequenced input: peripheral blood. The chain combines TRBV28 with TRBJ1-4; D is ambiguous. The receptor's source is a man aged 45-65 years with acute or convalescent COVID-19. CDR3 protein: CASTPPSRLEKLFF. CDR3 sequence (DNA): TGTGCCAGCACTCCACCATCGCGATTGGAAAAACTGTTTTTT.